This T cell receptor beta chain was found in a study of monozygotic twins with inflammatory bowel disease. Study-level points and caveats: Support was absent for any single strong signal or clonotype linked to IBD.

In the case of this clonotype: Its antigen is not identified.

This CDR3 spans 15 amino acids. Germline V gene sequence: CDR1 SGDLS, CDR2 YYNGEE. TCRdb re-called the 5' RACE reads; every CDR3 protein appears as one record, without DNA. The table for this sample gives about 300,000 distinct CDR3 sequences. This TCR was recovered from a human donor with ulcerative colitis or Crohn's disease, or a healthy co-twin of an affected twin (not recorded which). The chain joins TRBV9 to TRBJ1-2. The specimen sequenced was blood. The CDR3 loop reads CASSVGLTASEGYTF.